This T cell receptor beta chain was recorded in a study of cytomegalovirus exposure and HLA in healthy donors. The CDR3 sequence is 14 residues long. Germline V gene sequence: CDR1 ENHRY, CDR2 SYGVKD. Amplification used 60 Vbeta primers and 13 Jbeta primers. Some clones are missing from TCRdb's copy, which holds only in-frame ones; the method was immunoSEQ multiplex PCR. The table shows roughly 110,000 clones, with approximately 80% occurring only once. Points on this clone: Antigen unknown.

Notes on the study in general: There were about 160 TCR beta chains listed as cytomegalovirus-associated.

The sequenced sample consisted of PBMCs. The J gene is TRBJ2-5, the V gene TRBV10-3; possibly TRBD1 for D (6 bases). The J call may be faulty, since TRBJ2-7 better matches the DNA end. The clonotype was recovered from a woman aged 25 to 39 in good health and CMV-seropositive. The CDR3 DNA is TGTGCCATCAGTGAGTCTGACAGGACCTACGAGCAGTACTTC. Translated: CAISESDRTYEQYF.